This paragraph reports one T cell receptor (beta chain). The protocol was immunoSEQ multiplex PCR, while the TCRdb copy is restricted to in-frame clones and leaves out a portion. The table lists roughly 230,000 clones, 80% to 90% of them singletons. The source of the sample is a study of blood T cell repertoires in COVID-19. About the study: Material from acute and convalescent COVID-19 was sourced from the United States, Italy and Spain. Sample material is recorded as cDNA or gDNA derived from T cells, B-cell-depleted T cells, or PBMCs.

The CDR3 contains 15 residues. CDR1 ENHRY and CDR2 SYGVKD come from the germline V gene. With 5 bases clipped from V and 1 base from J, the junction kept 6 bases outside the gene matches. The sequence derives from a woman aged 40 to 50 who had recovered from COVID-19. The material sequenced was peripheral blood. V is TRBV10-3 and J is TRBJ1-2; TRBD1 agrees at 8 bases. CDR3 DNA sequence: TGTGCCATCAGTTCGCCACAGGGGGGTAACTATGGCTACACCTTC. Its translation is CAISSPQGGNYGYTF.